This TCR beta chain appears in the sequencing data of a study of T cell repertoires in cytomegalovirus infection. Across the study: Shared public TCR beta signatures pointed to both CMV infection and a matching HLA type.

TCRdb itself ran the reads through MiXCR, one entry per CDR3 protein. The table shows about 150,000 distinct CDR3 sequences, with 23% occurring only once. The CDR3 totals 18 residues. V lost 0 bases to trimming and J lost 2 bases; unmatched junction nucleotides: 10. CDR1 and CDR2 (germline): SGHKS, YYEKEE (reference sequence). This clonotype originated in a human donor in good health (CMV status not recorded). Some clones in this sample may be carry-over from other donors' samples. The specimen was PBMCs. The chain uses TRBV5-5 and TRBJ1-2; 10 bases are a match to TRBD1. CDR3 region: CASSLGDRGTLGNYGYTF. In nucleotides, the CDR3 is TGTGCCAGCAGCTTGGGGGACAGGGGAACTCTCGGGAACTATGGCTACACCTTC.